This TCR beta chain was documented in a study of blood T cell repertoires in COVID-19. In the study overall: Whether acute or convalescent, the COVID-19 samples came from the United States, Italy and Spain.

The CDR3 covers 16 residues. With V trimmed by 4 bases and J by 6 bases, 12 bases remained unmatched. Germline lookup yields CDR1 KGHSH and CDR2 LQKENI. Per the study methods: How many nucleated cells were present was estimated from reference gene primer amplification. Measured with immunoSEQ multiplex PCR; TCRdb has only the in-frame clones, and not every one. That table gives V, J and clone size, and the DNA gave D and trimming. The sample lists over 25,000 clones; around 90% were seen once. The specimen was peripheral blood. The chain couples TRBV18 to TRBJ1-5, with 7 positions matching TRBD1. This TCR was recovered from a man aged 65 to 85 with active COVID-19. CDR3 bases: TGTGCCAGCTCACTAGCCTCTACAGGGGTTCGTCAGCCCCAGCATTTT. Translation gives CASSLASTGVRQPQHF.